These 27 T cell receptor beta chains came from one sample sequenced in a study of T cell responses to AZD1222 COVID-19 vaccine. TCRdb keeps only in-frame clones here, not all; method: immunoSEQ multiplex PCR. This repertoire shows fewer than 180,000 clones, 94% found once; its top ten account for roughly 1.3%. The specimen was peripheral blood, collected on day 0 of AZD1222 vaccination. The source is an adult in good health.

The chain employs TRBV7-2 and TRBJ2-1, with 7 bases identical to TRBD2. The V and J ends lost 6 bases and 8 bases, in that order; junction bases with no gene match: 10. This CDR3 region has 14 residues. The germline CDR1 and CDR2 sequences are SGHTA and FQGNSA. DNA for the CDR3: TGTGCCAGCAGGCCAGCGGGGACGTCGGATGAGCAGTTCTTC. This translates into CASRPAGTSDEQFF. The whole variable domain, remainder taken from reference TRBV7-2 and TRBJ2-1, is GAGVSQSPSNKVTEKGKDVELRCDPISGHTALYWYRQSLGQGLEFLIYFQGNSAPDKSGLPSDRFSAERTGGSVSTLTIQRTQQEDSAVYLCASRPAGTSDEQFFGPGTRLTVL.

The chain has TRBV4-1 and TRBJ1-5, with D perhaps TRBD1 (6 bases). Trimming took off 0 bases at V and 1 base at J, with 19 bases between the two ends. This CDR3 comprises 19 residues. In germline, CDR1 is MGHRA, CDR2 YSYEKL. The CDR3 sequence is CASSQDTGGRVGSNQPQHF. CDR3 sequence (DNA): TGCGCCAGCAGCCAAGATACTGGGGGGCGCGTCGGGAGCAATCAGCCCCAGCATTTT.

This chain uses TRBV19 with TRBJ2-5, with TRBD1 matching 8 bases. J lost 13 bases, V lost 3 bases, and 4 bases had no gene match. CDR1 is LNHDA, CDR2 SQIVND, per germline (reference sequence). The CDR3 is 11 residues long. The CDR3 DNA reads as TGTGCCAGTAGTATCGGGACAGGCTTGTACTTC. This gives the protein CASSIGTGLYF.

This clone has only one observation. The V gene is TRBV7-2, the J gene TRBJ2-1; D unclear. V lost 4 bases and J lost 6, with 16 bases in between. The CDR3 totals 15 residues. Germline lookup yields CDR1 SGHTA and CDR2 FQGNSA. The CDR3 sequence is CASSSRASGGNEQFF. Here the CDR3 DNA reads TGTGCCAGCAGCTCCCGGGCTAGTGGTGGCAATGAGCAGTTCTTC.

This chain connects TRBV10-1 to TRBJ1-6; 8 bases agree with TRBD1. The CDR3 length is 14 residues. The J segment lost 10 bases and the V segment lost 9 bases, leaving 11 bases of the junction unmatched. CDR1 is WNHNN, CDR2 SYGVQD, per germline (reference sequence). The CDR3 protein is CASGDGQGESPLHF. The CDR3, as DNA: TGCGCCAGTGGAGATGGACAGGGAGAATCACCCCTCCACTTT.

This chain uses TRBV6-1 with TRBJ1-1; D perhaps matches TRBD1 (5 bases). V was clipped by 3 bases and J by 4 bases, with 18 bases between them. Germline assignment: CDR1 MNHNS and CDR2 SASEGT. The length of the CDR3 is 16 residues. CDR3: CASSEGGGTLGTEAFF. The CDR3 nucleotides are TGTGCCAGCAGTGAGGGCGGGGGGACGTTGGGCACTGAAGCTTTCTTT.

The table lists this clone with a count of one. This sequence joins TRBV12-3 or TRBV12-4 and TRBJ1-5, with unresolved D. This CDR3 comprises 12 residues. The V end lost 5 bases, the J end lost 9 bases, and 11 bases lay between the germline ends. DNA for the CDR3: TGTGCCAGCAGTCCTTCTATCGGGCCCCAGCATTTT. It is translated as CASSPSIGPQHF.

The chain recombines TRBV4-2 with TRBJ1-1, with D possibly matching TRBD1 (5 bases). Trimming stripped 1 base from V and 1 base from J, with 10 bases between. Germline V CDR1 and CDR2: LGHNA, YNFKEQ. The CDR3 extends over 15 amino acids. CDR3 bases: TGTGCCAGCAGCCAAGTTGGGGGGGGGAACACTGAAGCTTTCTTT. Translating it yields CASSQVGGGNTEAFF.

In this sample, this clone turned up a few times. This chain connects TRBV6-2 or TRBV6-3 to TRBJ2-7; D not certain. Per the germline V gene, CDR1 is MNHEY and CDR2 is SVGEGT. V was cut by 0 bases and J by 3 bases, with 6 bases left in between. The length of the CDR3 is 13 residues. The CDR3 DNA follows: TGTGCCAGCAGTTACTCGTACGGCTACGAGCAGTACGTC. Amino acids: CASSYSYGYEQYV.

Here the CDR3 reads CASMWDSGANVLTF. As DNA, the CDR3 is TGTGCCAGCATGTGGGACTCTGGGGCCAACGTCCTGACTTTC. V is TRBV6-5 and J is TRBJ2-6; D uncertain. The CDR3 has 14 amino acids. Germline-derived CDR1 and CDR2 are MNHEY and SVGAGI. V lost 7 bases to trimming and J lost 0 bases, with 7 bases between them.

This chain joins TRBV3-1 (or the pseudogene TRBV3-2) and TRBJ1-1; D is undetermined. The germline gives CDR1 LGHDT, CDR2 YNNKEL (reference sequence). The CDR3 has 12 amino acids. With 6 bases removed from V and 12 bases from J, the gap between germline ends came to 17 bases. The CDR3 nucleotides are TGTGCCAGCAGTGTGGTTGGGAAGGTAACTTTCTTT. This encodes CASSVVGKVTFF.

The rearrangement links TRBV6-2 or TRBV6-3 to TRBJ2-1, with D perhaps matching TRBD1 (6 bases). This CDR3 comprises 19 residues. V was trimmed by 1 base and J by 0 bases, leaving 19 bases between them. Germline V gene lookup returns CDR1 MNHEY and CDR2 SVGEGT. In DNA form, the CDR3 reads TGTGCCAGCAGTTACTGGGTACAGGGACCCTCAAGCTCCTACAATGAGCAGTTCTTC. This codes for CASSYWVQGPSSSYNEQFF.

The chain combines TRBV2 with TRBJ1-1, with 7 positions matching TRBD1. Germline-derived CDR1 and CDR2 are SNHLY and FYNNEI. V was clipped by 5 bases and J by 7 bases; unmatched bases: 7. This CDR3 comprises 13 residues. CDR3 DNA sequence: TGTGCCAGCAGTCGACAGGGTGCCGTTGAAGCTTTCTTT. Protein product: CASSRQGAVEAFF.

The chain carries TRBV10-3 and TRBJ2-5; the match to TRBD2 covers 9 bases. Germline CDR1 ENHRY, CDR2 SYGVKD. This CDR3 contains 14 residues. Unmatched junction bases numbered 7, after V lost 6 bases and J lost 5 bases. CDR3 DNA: TGTGCCATCAGGCCAAGCGGGGGGTGGGAGACCCAGTACTTC. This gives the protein CAIRPSGGWETQYF.

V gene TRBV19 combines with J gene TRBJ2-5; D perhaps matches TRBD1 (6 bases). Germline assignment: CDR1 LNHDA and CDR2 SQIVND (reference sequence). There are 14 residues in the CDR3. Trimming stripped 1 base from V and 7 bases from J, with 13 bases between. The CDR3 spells CASSIAGESTTQYF. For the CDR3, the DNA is TGTGCCAGTAGTATAGCAGGGGAAAGTACGACCCAGTACTTC.

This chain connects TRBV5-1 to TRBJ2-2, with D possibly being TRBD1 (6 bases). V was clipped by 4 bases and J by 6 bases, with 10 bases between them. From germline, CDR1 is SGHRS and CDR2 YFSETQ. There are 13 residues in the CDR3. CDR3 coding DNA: TGCGCCAGCAGCCCACAGGGTTCCGGGGAGCTGTTTTTT. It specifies CASSPQGSGELFF.

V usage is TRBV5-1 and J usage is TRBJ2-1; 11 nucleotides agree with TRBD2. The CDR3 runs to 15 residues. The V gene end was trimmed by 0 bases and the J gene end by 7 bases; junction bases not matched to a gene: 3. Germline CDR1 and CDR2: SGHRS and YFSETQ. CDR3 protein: CASSLAGTSGNEQFF. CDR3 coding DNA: TGCGCCAGCAGCTTGGCCGGGACTAGCGGTAATGAGCAGTTCTTC.

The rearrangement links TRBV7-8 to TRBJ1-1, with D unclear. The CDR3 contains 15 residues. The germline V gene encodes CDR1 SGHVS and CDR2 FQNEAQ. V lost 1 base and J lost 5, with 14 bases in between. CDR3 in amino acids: CASSLVHGGGTEAFF. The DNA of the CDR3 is TGTGCCAGCAGCTTAGTCCACGGAGGAGGGACTGAAGCTTTCTTT. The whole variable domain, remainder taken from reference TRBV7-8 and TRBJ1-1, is GAGVSQSPRYKVAKRGQDVALRCDPISGHVSLFWYQQALGQGPEFLTYFQNEAQLDKSGLPSDRFFAERPEGSVSTLKIQRTQQEDSAVYLCASSLVHGGGTEAFFGQGTRLTVV.

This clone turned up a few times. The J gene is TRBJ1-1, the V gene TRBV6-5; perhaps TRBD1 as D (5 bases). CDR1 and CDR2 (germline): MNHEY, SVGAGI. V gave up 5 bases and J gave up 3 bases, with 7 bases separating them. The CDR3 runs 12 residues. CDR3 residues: CASSPGHTEAFF. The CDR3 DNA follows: TGTGCCAGCAGTCCAGGGCACACTGAAGCTTTCTTT.

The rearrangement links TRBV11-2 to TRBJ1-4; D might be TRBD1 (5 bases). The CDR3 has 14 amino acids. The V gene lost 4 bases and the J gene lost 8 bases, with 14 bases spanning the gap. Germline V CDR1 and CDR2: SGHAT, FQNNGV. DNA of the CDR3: TGTGCCAGCAGCTCCGGCGACAGCTTAGAAAAACTGTTTTTT. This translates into CASSSGDSLEKLFF.

In DNA, the CDR3 is TGTGCCAGCAGTTTTGGTAGGGCTTATGGAAACACCATATATTTT. Residues: CASSFGRAYGNTIYF. This chain connects TRBV28 to TRBJ1-3; no reliable D call. There are 15 residues in the CDR3. Trimming removed 3 bases at V and 3 bases at J, with 12 bases between. Germline CDR1 and CDR2: MDHEN and SYDVKM.

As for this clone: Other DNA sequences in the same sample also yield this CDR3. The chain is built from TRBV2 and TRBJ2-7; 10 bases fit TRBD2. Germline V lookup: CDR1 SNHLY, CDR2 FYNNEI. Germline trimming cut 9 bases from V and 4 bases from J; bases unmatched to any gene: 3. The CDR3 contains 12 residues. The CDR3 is CASSSGSYEQYV. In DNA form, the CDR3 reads TGTGCCAGTTCTAGCGGGAGTTACGAGCAGTACGTC.

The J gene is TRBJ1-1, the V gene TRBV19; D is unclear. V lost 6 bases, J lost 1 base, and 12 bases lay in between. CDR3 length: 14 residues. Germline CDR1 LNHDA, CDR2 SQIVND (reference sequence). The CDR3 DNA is TGTGCCAGTAGCGGACCTTGGGGGAACACTGAAGCTTTCTTT. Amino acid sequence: CASSGPWGNTEAFF.

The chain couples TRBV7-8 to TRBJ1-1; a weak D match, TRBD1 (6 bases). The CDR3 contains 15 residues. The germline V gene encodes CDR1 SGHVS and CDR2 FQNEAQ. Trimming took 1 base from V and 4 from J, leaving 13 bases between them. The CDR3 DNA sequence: TGTGCCAGCAGCTTAGTACAGGGAGTGGTCACTGAAGCTTTCTTT. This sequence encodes CASSLVQGVVTEAFF. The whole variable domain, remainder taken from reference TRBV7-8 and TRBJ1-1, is GAGVSQSPRYKVAKRGQDVALRCDPISGHVSLFWYQQALGQGPEFLTYFQNEAQLDKSGLPSDRFFAERPEGSVSTLKIQRTQQEDSAVYLCASSLVQGVVTEAFFGQGTRLTVV.

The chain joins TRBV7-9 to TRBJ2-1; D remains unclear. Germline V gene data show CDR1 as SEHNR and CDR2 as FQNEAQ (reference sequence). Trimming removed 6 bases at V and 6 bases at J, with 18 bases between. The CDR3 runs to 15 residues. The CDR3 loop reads CASSPTGSVRNEQFF. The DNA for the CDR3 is TGTGCCAGCAGTCCCACCGGGTCGGTCCGCAATGAGCAGTTCTTC.

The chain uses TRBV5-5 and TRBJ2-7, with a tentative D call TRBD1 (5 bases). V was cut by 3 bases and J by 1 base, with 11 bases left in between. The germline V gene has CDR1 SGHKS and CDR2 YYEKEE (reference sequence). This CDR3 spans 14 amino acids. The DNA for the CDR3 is TGTGCCAGCAGCTGGAGACAGATATCCTACGAGCAGTACGTC. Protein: CASSWRQISYEQYV.

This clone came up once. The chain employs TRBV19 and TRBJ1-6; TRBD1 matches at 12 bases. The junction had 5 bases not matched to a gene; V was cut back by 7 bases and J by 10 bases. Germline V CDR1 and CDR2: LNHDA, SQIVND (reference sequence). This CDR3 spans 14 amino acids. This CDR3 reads CASMGTGGRSPLHF. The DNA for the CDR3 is TGTGCCAGTATGGGGACAGGGGGCCGGTCACCCCTCCACTTT.